The present T cell receptor beta chain was sequenced within a study of chemoradiotherapy in HPV16-positive cancers. The data were produced by immunoSEQ multiplex PCR, yet TCRdb's version contains in-frame clones alone and is incomplete. The table includes 3,000 to 4,500 clones, around 95% detected once. The germline V gene has CDR1 SGHRS and CDR2 YFSETQ. CDR3 size: 14 residues. V shed 2 bases, J shed 1 base, and the junction held 2 bases outside the gene matches. This sequence originates from a human donor with HPV-associated anogenital cancer. The chain employs TRBV5-1 and TRBJ1-1; the match to TRBD1 covers 7 bases. Sample acquisition took place from a patient who underwent chemoradiotherapy. In DNA, the CDR3 is TGCGCCAGCAGCTTCCGGGACAGGAACACTGAAGCTTTCTTT. This translates into CASSFRDRNTEAFF.